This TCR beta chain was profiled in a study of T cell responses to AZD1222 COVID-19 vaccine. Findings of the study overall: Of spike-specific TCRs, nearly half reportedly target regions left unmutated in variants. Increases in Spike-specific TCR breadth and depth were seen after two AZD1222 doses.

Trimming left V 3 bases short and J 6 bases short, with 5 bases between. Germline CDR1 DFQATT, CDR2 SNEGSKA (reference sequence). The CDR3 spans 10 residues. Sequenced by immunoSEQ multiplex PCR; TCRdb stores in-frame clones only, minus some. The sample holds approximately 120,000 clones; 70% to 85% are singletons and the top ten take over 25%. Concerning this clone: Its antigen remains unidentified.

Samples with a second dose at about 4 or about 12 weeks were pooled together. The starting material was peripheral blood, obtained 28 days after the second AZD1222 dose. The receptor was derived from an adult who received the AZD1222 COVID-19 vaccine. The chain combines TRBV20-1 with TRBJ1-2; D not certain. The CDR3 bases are TGCAGTGCTAGTCCCAATGGCTACACCTTC. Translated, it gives CSASPNGYTF.